A selection of T cell receptor beta chains follows, all from one sample in a study of T cell responses to AZD1222 COVID-19 vaccine. Produced via immunoSEQ multiplex PCR; TCRdb's table is partial and in-frame only. In the table there are 150,000 or so clones, around 93% of which are singletons. The sequencing used peripheral blood, collected on day 0 of AZD1222 vaccination. The receptors were sampled from an adult in good health. Both conserved end residues are part of each CDR3. The D gene is left open where the match is weak. Clone sizes are given selectively: once, few, many, or a class where the clone is expanded.

size	D	V	J	DNA	CDR3
-	TRBD2	TRBV14	TRBJ2-7	TGTGCCAGCAGCCAATTAACCGGGACTAGCGGGGGTCGATACGAGCAGTACTTC	CASSQLTGTSGGRYEQYF
-	TRBD2	TRBV4-1	TRBJ2-7	TGCGCCAGCAGCCGAGGACTAGCGGAAATCTACGAGCAGTACTTC	CASSRGLAEIYEQYF
-	-	TRBV5-6	TRBJ2-1	TGTGCCAGCAGTTACGGGACAAACCACAATGAGCAGTTCTTC	CASSYGTNHNEQFF
-	-	TRBV7-9	TRBJ2-2	TGTGCCAGCAGGCTGACTACCAACACCGGGGAGCTGTTTTTT	CASRLTTNTGELFF
-	-	TRBV4-3	TRBJ1-2	TGCGCCAGCAGCCAAGAAGGGACACCCAACTATGGCTACACCTTC	CASSQEGTPNYGYTF
-	-	TRBV19	TRBJ2-7	TGTGCCAGTAGCCTACGGGATCCCGGCTCCTACGAGCAGTACTTC	CASSLRDPGSYEQYF
-	-	TRBV9	TRBJ2-1	TGTGCCAGCAGCGTAGCTGGCGGAGGCTACAATGAGCAGTTCTTC	CASSVAGGGYNEQFF
-	-	TRBV11-2	TRBJ1-1	TGTGCCAGCAGCGGACAGAGGAACACTGAAGCTTTCTTT	CASSGQRNTEAFF
-	-	TRBV19	TRBJ2-7	TGTGCCAGCGGAGCTAGCGCATACGAGCAGTACTTC	CASGASAYEQYF
few	-	TRBV13	TRBJ1-5	TGTGCCAGCAGCCGCGGCCCCGGGCAGCCCCAGCATTTT	CASSRGPGQPQHF
-	-	TRBV2	TRBJ1-2	TGTGCCAGCAGTGACAGGCCCTATGGCTACACCTTC	CASSDRPYGYTF
few	TRBD2	TRBV7-6	TRBJ2-7	TGTGCCAGCAGCTTAATCCCTAGCGGGGGCATCGAGCAGTACTTC	CASSLIPSGGIEQYF
-	-	TRBV5-1	TRBJ2-7	TGCGCCAGCAGCTCGGGGCGGGGGCAAAGAAGCTCCTACGAGCAGTACTTC	CASSSGRGQRSSYEQYF
-	-	TRBV4-3	TRBJ1-1	TGCGCCAGCAGCCTCACAGGGTCCACTGAAGCTTTCTTT	CASSLTGSTEAFF
-	-	TRBV18	TRBJ1-5	TGTGCCAGCTCACCACAGGGGAATCAGCCCCAGCATTTT	CASSPQGNQPQHF
-	-	TRBV7-2	TRBJ2-1	TGTGCCAGCAGCTTATTACTGCTAGCGGGACAGGGTTACAATGAGCAGTTCTTC	CASSLLLLAGQGYNEQFF
few	TRBD2	TRBV6-4	TRBJ2-1	TGTGCCAGCAGTGAGGGGCGGGGGGGCATGAATGAGCAGTTCTTC	CASSEGRGGMNEQFF
-	-	TRBV30	TRBJ1-3	TGTGCCTGGAGGGGCTCTGGAAACACCATATATTTT	CAWRGSGNTIYF
-	-	TRBV19	TRBJ2-4	TGTGCCAGTAGTATATTATCAGGGAGAGCCAAAAACATTCAGTACTTC	CASSILSGRAKNIQYF
-	TRBD2	TRBV7-3	TRBJ2-1	TGTGCCAGCAGCCCAGCGGGATTCTACAATGAGCAGTTCTTC	CASSPAGFYNEQFF
-	-	TRBV19	TRBJ1-2	TGTGCTAGTCAGGAGAACTATGGCTACACCTTC	CASQENYGYTF
-	-	TRBV9	TRBJ1-2	TGTGCCAGCAGCCCCCCCGGGATAAACTATGGCTACACCTTC	CASSPPGINYGYTF
once	TRBD1	TRBV7-8	TRBJ1-4	TGTGCCAGCAGCTCGGACAGGGCCCGGGGTGAAAAACTGTTTTTT	CASSSDRARGEKLFF
-	TRBD1	TRBV23-1	TRBJ1-1	TGCGCCAGCAGTCAACCCCCTGGACAGGGAACTGAAGCTTTCTTT	CASSQPPGQGTEAFF
-	-	TRBV18	TRBJ1-4	TGTGCCAGCGCTTATCAGGCAGGGGTCGAAAAACTGTTTTTT	CASAYQAGVEKLFF
-	-	TRBV7-3	TRBJ1-1	TGTGCCAGCAGCTTAGGTCGAAACACTGAAGCTTTCTTT	CASSLGRNTEAFF
-	-	TRBV5-1	TRBJ2-7	TGCGCCAGCAGCTTGACGGACCCTACCTACGAGCAGTACTTC	CASSLTDPTYEQYF
-	TRBD2	TRBV11-3	TRBJ2-3	TGTGCCAGCAGCTTAGGACTAGCGGAGGCAGATACGCAGTATTTT	CASSLGLAEADTQYF
-	TRBD2	TRBV28	TRBJ2-1	TGTGCCAGCAGTACCCTTAGCGGGCGGAACTACAATGAGCAGTTCTTC	CASSTLSGRNYNEQFF
-	TRBD2	TRBV3-1/TRBV3-2	TRBJ2-7	TGTGCCAGCAGCCAGGGAGGGTACGAGCAGTACTTC	CASSQGGYEQYF